This T cell receptor (beta chain) came from a study of vaccination and CD4 T cells after COVID-19. This sample's treatment: approximately 11-day PBMC culture with coronavirus spike peptide pools or control peptides (ViraFEST assay). On this clonotype: The antigen is unknown.

Germline V gene data show CDR1 as DFQATT and CDR2 as SNEGSKA (reference sequence). Trimming left V 1 base short and J 0 bases short, with 17 bases between. The CDR3 extends over 17 amino acids. With the Oncomine TCR Beta short-read assay, DNA from cultured CD4+ T cells was sequenced. TCRdb reprocessed the PCR reads via MiXCR and lists one record per CDR3 protein. The repertoire has 25,000 to 30,000 distinct CDR3 sequences, 50% of them found once; the top ten carry 25% to 30%. The source was CD4+ T cells from blood, cultured in vitro, collected before SARS-CoV-2 vaccination. The chain recombines TRBV20-1 with TRBJ2-3, with D uncertain. This TCR was sampled from a human donor who received a COVID-19 vaccine. The CDR3 loop reads CSARAPLGSSSTDTQYF. In DNA form, the CDR3 reads TGCAGTGCTAGAGCCCCCTTGGGTTCTTCTAGCACAGATACGCAGTATTTT.